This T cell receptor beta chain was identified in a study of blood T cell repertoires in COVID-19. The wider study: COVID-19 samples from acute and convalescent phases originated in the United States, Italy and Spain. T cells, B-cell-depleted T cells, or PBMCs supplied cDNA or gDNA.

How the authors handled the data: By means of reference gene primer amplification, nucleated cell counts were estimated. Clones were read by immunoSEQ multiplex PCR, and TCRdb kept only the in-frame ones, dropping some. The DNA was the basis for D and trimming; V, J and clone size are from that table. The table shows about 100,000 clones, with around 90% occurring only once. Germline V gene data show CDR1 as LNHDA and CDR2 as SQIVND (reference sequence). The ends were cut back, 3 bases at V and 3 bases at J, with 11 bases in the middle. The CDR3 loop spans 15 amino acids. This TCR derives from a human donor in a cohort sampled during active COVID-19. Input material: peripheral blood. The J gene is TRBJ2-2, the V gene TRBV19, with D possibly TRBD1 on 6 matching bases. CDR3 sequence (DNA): TGTGCCAGTAGTATTACAGGGTCGGACACCGGGGAGCTGTTTTTT. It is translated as CASSITGSDTGELFF.